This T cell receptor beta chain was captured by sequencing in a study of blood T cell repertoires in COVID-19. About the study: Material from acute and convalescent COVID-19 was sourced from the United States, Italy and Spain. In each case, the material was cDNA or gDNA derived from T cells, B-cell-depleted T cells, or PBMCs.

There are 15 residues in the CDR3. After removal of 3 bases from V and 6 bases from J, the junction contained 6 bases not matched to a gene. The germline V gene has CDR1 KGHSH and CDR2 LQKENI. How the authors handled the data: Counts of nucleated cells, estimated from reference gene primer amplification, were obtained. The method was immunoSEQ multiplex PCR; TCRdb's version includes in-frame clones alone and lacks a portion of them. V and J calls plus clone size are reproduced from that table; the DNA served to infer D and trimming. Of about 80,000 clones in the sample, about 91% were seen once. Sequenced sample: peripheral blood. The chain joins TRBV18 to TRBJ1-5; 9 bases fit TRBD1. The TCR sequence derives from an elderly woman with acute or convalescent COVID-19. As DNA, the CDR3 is TGTGCCAGCTCACCGTCTACAGGGGGCGTTCAGCCCCAGCATTTT. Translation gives CASSPSTGGVQPQHF.